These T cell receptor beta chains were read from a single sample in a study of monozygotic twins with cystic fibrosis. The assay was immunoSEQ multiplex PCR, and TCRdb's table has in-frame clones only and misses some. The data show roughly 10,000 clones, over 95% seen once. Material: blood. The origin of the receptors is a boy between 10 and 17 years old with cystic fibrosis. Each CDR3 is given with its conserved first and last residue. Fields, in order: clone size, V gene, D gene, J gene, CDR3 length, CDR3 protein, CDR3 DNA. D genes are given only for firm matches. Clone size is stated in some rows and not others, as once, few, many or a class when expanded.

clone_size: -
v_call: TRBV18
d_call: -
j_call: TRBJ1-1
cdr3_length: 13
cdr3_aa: CASSPSMQSEAFF
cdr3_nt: TGTGCCAGCTCACCGTCCATGCAGTCTGAAGCTTTCTTT

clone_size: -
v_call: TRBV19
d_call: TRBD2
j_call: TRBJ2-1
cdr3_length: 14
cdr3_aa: CASSILAGPNEQFF
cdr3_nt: TGTGCCAGTAGTATTCTAGCGGGGCCTAATGAGCAGTTCTTC

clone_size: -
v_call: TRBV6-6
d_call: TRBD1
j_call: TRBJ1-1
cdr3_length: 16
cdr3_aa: CASSSLQGRMNTEAFF
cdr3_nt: TGTGCCAGCAGTTCCTTACAGGGGAGGATGAACACTGAAGCTTTCTTT

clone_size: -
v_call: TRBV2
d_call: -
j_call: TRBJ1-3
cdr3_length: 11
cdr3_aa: CASTPENTIYF
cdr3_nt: TGTGCCAGCACCCCCGAGAACACCATATATTTT

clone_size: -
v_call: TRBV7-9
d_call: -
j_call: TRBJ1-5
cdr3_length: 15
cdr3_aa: CASSLARQGNQPQHF
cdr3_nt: TGTGCCAGCAGCTTAGCTCGACAGGGCAATCAGCCCCAGCATTTT

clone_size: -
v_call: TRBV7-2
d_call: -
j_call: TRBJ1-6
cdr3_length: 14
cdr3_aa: CASSFGGVNSPLHF
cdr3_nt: TGTGCCAGCAGCTTCGGAGGTGTTAATTCACCCCTCCACTTT

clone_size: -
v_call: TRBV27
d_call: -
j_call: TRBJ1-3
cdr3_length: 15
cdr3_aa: CASSSTGNSGNTIYF
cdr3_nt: TGTGCCAGCAGTTCCACAGGGAACTCTGGAAACACCATATATTTT

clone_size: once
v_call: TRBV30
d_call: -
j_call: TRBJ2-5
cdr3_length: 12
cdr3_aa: CAWSAGPETQYF
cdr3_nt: TGTGCCTGGAGTGCCGGACCGGAGACCCAGTACTTC

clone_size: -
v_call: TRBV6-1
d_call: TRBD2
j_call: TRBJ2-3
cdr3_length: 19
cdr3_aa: CASSEAGGLAPGPTDTQYF
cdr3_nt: TGTGCCAGCAGTGAAGCGGGGGGACTAGCGCCGGGTCCCACAGATACGCAGTATTTT

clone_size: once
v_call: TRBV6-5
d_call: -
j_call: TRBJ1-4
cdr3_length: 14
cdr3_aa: CASSYDGVSEKLFF
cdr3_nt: TGTGCCAGCAGTTACGATGGAGTTTCCGAAAAACTGTTTTTT

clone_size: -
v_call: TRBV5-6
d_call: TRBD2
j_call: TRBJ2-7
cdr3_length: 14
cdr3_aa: CASSLGTSGYEQYF
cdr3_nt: TGTGCCAGCAGCCTAGGGACTAGCGGATACGAGCAGTACTTC

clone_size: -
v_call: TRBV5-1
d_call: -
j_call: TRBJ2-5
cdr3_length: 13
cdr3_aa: CASSLRGEETQYF
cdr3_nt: TGCGCCAGCAGCTTGAGGGGAGAAGAGACCCAGTACTTC

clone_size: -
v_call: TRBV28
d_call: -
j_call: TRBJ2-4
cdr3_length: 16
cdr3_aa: CASSFWTGKAKNIQYF
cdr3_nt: TGTGCCAGCAGTTTCTGGACTGGAAAAGCCAAAAACATTCAGTACTTC

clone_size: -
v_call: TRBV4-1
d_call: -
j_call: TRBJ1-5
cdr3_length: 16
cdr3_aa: CASSNKTFFGNQPQHF
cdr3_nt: TGCGCCAGCAGCAATAAGACCTTTTTCGGCAATCAGCCCCAGCATTTT

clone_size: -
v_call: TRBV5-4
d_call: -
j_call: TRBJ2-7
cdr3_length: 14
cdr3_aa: CASSLMGGSYEQYF
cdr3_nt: TGTGCCAGCAGCTTGATGGGCGGATCCTACGAGCAGTACTTC

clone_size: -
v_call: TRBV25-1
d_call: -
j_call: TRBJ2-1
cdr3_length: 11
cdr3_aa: CASSDYNEQFF
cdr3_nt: TGTGCCAGCAGTGATTACAATGAGCAGTTCTTC

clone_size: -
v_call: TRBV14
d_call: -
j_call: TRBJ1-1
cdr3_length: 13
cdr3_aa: CASSLYMGTEAFF
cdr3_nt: TGTGCCAGCAGCCTGTACATGGGGACTGAAGCTTTCTTT

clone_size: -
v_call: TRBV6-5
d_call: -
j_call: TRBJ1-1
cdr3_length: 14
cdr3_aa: CASRITARFTEAFF
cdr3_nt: TGTGCCAGCAGGATAACGGCACGTTTCACTGAAGCTTTCTTT

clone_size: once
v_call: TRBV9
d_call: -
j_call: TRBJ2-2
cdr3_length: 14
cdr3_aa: CASSVAGTTGELFF
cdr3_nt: TGTGCCAGCAGCGTAGCAGGGACTACCGGGGAGCTGTTTTTT

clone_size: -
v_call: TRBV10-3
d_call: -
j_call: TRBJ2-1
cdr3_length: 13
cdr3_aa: CAISGTYYNEQFF
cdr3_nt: TGTGCCATTTCCGGGACATATTACAATGAGCAGTTCTTC

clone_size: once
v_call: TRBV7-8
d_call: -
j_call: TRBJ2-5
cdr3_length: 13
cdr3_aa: CASSFTGKETQYF
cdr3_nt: TGTGCCAGCAGCTTCACAGGAAAAGAGACCCAGTACTTC

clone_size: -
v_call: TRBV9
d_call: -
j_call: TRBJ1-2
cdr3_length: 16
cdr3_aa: CASSVAGAGLEGGYTF
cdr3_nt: TGTGCCAGCAGCGTAGCAGGGGCTGGCTTGGAAGGTGGCTACACCTTC

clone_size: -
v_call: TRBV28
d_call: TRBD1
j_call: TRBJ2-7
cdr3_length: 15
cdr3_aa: CASRLPGTGGSEQYF
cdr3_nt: TGTGCCAGCAGACTCCCCGGGACAGGTGGTAGCGAGCAGTACTTC

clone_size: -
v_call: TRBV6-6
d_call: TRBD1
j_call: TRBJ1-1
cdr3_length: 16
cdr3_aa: CASKPEGARSNTEAFF
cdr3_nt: TGTGCCAGCAAGCCCGAGGGGGCTCGATCGAACACTGAAGCTTTCTTT

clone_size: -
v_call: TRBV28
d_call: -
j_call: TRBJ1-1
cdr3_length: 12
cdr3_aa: CASSPGRREAFF
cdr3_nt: TGTGCCAGCAGCCCGGGACGGCGGGAAGCTTTCTTT

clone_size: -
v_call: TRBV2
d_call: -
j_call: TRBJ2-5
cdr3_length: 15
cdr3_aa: CASRVRTGSQETQYF
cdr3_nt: TGTGCCAGCAGAGTTAGAACAGGCAGCCAAGAGACCCAGTACTTC

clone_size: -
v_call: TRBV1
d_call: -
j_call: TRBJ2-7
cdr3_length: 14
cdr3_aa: CTSSQDARSYEQYF
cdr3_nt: TGCACCAGCAGCCAAGACGCCAGATCCTACGAGCAGTACTTC

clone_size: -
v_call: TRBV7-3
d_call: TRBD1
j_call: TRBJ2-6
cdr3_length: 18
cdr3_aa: CASSLTGTGAAGANVLTF
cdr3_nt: TGTGCCAGCAGCTTAACAGGGACAGGGGCCGCAGGGGCCAACGTCCTGACTTTC

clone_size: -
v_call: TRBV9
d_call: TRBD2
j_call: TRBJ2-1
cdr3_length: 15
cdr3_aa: CASSITTSDYNEQFF
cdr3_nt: TGTGCCAGCAGCATAACGACTAGCGACTACAATGAGCAGTTCTTC

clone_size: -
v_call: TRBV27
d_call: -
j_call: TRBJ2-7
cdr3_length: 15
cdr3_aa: CASSLSGTSSYEQYF
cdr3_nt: TGTGCCAGCAGTTTATCCGGGACAAGCTCCTACGAGCAGTACTTC

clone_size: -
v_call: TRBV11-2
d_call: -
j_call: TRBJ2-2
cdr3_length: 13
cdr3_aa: CASERQTTGELFF
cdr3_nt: TGTGCCAGCGAGCGACAGACCACCGGGGAGCTGTTTTTT

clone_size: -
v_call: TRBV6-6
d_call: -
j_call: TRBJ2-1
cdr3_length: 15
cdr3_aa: CASSYTPPSYNEQFF
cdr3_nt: TGTGCCAGCAGTTACACCCCCCCCAGCTACAATGAGCAGTTCTTC

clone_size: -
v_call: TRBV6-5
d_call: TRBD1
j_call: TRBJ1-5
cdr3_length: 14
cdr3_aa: CASSQTGVNQPQHF
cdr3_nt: TGTGCCAGCAGTCAGACAGGGGTCAATCAGCCCCAGCATTTT

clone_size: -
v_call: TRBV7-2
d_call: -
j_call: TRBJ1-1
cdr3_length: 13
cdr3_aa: CASSLARYTEAFF
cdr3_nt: TGTGCCAGCAGCTTAGCGCGTTACACTGAAGCTTTCTTT

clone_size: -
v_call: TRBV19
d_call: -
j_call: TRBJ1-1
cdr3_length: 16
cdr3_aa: CASSIGVGGRATEAFF
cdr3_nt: TGTGCCAGTAGTATAGGGGTGGGCGGGCGCGCCACTGAAGCTTTCTTT

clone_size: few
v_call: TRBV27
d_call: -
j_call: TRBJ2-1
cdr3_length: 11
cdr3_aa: CASTRGGEQFF
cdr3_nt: TGTGCCAGCACGAGGGGTGGTGAGCAGTTCTTC

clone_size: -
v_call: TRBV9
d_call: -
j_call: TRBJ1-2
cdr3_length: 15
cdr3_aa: CASSVAEGWVYGYTF
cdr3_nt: TGTGCCAGCAGCGTAGCGGAGGGTTGGGTATATGGCTACACCTTC

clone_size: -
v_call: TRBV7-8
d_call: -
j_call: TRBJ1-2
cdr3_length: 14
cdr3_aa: CASSLVTERRGYTF
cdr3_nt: TGTGCCAGCAGCTTAGTAACTGAGCGGAGAGGCTACACCTTC

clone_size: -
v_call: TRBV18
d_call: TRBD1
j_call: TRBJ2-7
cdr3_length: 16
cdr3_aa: CASSPRRQGVPYEQYF
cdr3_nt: TGTGCCAGCTCTCCGAGGAGACAGGGGGTTCCATACGAGCAGTACTTC